Following are 10 T cell receptor beta chains from one sample sequenced in a study of OX40 agonist ivuxolimab in advanced cancers. Generated by immunoSEQ multiplex PCR, the TCRdb table keeps only in-frame clones and is missing some. The table includes 40,000 or so clones, roughly 82% detected once. Sequenced here: CD4+ or CD8+ T cells sorted from blood, sampled in a trial of the OX40 agonist ivuxolimab. These receptors were obtained from an adult with an advanced solid tumor such as melanoma, head and neck, liver or kidney cancer.

The V call is TRBV11-2, the J call TRBJ2-7; 10 bases line up with TRBD2. With V trimmed by 2 bases and J by 2 bases, 3 bases remained unmatched. Germline CDR1 and CDR2: SGHAT and FQNNGV. The CDR3 sequence is 15 residues long. The CDR3 spells CASSLSSGGAYEQYF. The CDR3 nucleotides read TGTGCCAGCAGCTTATCCAGCGGGGGGGCCTACGAGCAGTACTTC.

This clone occurred a few times. In DNA, the CDR3 is TGTGCCAGCAGTCTCCAACTAGCGGAACCCTACGAGCAGTACTTC. Translation gives CASSLQLAEPYEQYF. The V and J genes are TRBV27 and TRBJ2-7; 8 bases are shared with TRBD2. Germline CDR1 MNHEY, CDR2 SMNVEV (reference sequence). V lost 5 bases, J lost 2 bases, and 8 bases stayed unmatched. The CDR3 is 15 amino acids.

V gene TRBV7-2 combines with J gene TRBJ1-1; 8 bases agree with TRBD1. This CDR3 region has 16 residues. Per germline, CDR1 SGHTA and CDR2 FQGNSA. Unmatched junction bases numbered 9, after V lost 2 bases and J lost 4 bases. CDR3 sequence reads: CASSLQGARLTTEAFF. As DNA, the CDR3 is TGTGCCAGCAGCTTACAGGGGGCGCGGTTGACCACTGAAGCTTTCTTT.

This chain uses TRBV12-2 with TRBJ2-7. TRBV12-2 corresponds to a pseudogene. CDR3 length: 15 residues. This chain's CDR3 is CASRLALLPIHEQYF. The CDR3 DNA sequence: TGTGCAAGTCGCTTAGCGCTTTTGCCCATCCACGAGCAGTACTTC.

The V gene is TRBV5-4, the J gene TRBJ2-3, with TRBD1 identical over 8 bases. This CDR3 is built from 15 residues. The V and J ends lost 0 bases and 2 bases, in that order; junction bases with no gene match: 2. Germline loops: CDR1 SGHNT, CDR2 YYREEE (reference sequence). CDR3 DNA sequence: TGTGCCAGCAGCTTGGACAGGGGGTACACAGATACGCAGTATTTT. It is translated as CASSLDRGYTDTQYF.

The chain uses TRBV5-8 and TRBJ1-1, with D perhaps TRBD1 (6 bases). CDR1 is SGHTS and CDR2 is YDEGEE in the germline V gene. The V end was cut by 6 bases, the J end by 1 base, with 13 bases between. The CDR3 is 14 amino acids. This chain's CDR3 is CASTYFRGNTEAFF. CDR3 sequence (DNA): TGTGCCAGCACTTATTTCAGGGGGAACACTGAAGCTTTCTTT.

V usage is TRBV18 and J usage is TRBJ2-5; D not certain. Trimming took off 3 bases at V and 0 bases at J, with 8 bases between the two ends. This CDR3 comprises 14 residues. The germline V gene has CDR1 KGHSH and CDR2 LQKENI. The CDR3 DNA reads as TGTGCCAGCTCACCGCAAGGGTACCAAGAGACCCAGTACTTC. Its protein product is CASSPQGYQETQYF.

Sample share makes this clone medium-sized. This chain links TRBV19 with TRBJ1-5, with 9 bases that match TRBD1. Germline V CDR1 and CDR2: LNHDA, SQIVND (reference sequence). The trim removed 9 bases at V and 3 bases at J, leaving 9 bases unmatched. The CDR3 spans 15 residues. The CDR3 region has the DNA TGTGCCAGCCGCGAGGGGACAGGGCCCAATCAGCCCCAGCATTTT. It codes for CASREGTGPNQPQHF.

This chain links TRBV6-1 with TRBJ2-3, with D unresolved. The V end was cut by 6 bases, the J end by 0 bases, with 13 bases between. In germline, CDR1 is MNHNS, CDR2 SASEGT. The CDR3 length is 15 residues. The CDR3 DNA sequence: TGTGCCAGCAGCCCGCGACGGGCTAGCACAGATACGCAGTATTTT. Translated: CASSPRRASTDTQYF.

The rearrangement joins TRBV7-6 to TRBJ2-7; D is undetermined. This CDR3 is built from 16 residues. Germline CDR1 is SGHVS and CDR2 is FNYEAQ. V was cut by 6 bases and J by 3 bases, with 21 bases left in between. The CDR3 DNA reads TGTGCCAGCAGTATAGCTTCGGCGGAAACTATCTACGAGCAGTACTTC. This gives the protein CASSIASAETIYEQYF. The variable domain in full, with the rest retrieved from reference TRBV7-6 and TRBJ2-7, is GAGVSQSPRYKVTKRGQDVALRCDPISGHVSLYWYRQALGQGPEFLTYFNYEAQQDKSGLPNDRFSAERPEGSISTLTIQRTEQRDSAMYRCASSIASAETIYEQYFGPGTRLTVT.